Below, 2 T cell receptor beta chains from the same sample are listed, as sequenced in a study of T cell responses to AZD1222 COVID-19 vaccine. The protocol was immunoSEQ multiplex PCR, while the TCRdb copy is restricted to in-frame clones and leaves out a portion. Of around 140,000 clones listed, roughly nine tenths are singletons. The specimen was peripheral blood, collected on day 0 of AZD1222 vaccination. These receptor sequences come from an adult in good health.

The chain joins TRBV27 to TRBJ2-6; no definite D call. Germline V CDR1 and CDR2: MNHEY, SMNVEV (reference sequence). V gave up 4 bases and J gave up 2 bases, with 6 bases separating them. This CDR3 has 14 amino acids. This CDR3 is CASSSLPGANVLTF. The CDR3 DNA is TGTGCCAGCAGTTCCCTCCCTGGGGCCAACGTCCTGACTTTC. Variable domain in full (rest from reference TRBV27 and TRBJ2-6): EAQVTQNPRYLITVTGKKLTVTCSQNMNHEYMSWYRQDPGLGLRQIYYSMNVEVTDKGDVPEGYKVSRKEKRNFPLILESPSPNQTSLYFCASSSLPGANVLTFGAGSRLTVL.

The chain combines TRBV3-1 (or the pseudogene TRBV3-2) with TRBJ1-5; tentative D call: TRBD1 (6 bases). The germline V gene has CDR1 LGHDT and CDR2 YNNKEL (reference sequence). The CDR3 contains 16 residues. V lost 4 bases to trimming and J lost 1 base, with 14 bases between them. The CDR3 DNA follows: TGTGCCAGCAGCCGGGGACATTTAGCGAGCAATCAGCCCCAGCATTTT. Protein sequence: CASSRGHLASNQPQHF.